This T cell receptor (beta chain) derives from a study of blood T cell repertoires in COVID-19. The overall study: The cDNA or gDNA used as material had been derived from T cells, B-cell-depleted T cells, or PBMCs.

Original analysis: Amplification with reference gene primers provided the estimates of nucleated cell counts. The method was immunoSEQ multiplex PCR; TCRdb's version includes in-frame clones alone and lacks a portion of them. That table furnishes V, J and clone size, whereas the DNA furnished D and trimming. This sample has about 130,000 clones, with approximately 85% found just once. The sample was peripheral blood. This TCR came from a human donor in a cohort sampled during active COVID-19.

The CDR3 bases are TGTGCCAGCAGCAAATGGCGCAGGGGGATAAATCAGCCCCAGCATTTT. It yields the protein CASSKWRRGINQPQHF. The chain joins TRBV21-1 to TRBJ1-5; the table's D call, TRBD1, was not checked against the DNA. TRBV21-1 is deemed a pseudogene. There are 16 residues in the CDR3.